The present entry profiles one TCR beta chain with its context. The CDR3 spans 16 residues. Per germline, CDR1 LGHDT and CDR2 YNNKEL (reference sequence). The V gene lost 4 bases and the J gene lost 5 bases, with 20 bases spanning the gap. TCRdb's table, derived via immunoSEQ multiplex PCR, lists solely in-frame clones and lacks some. The repertoire has about 140,000 clones, 94% of them found once; the top ten carry less than 15%. The data belong to a study of control samples from healthy donors and cancer patients. The specimen sequenced was blood. V is TRBV3-1 (or the pseudogene TRBV3-2) and J is TRBJ2-5; a weak D match, TRBD2 (8 bases). The receptor was isolated from a man aged 35-49 years in good health. The DNA of the CDR3 is TGTGCCAGCAGCCGCCGGACAGGTCCGGGGGGGGAGACCCAGTACTTC. Translated, it gives CASSRRTGPGGETQYF.